This T cell receptor (beta chain) is from a study of blood T cell repertoires in COVID-19. Overall study context: T cells, B-cell-depleted T cells, or PBMCs provided the cDNA or gDNA that served as material.

This clone was found once. Authors' data handling: Researchers report that nucleated cell counts were estimated from reference gene primer amplification. Here immunoSEQ multiplex PCR was the method, and the copy in TCRdb shows in-frame clones only, minus some. The D gene and trimming were derived from the DNA, and the V and J assignments and clone size from that table. The repertoire consists of some 210,000 clones, with around four fifths occurring once and the leading ten covering 5.1%. V was shortened by 5 bases and J by 3 bases, with 7 bases between the two germline ends. There are 12 residues in the CDR3. Germline V CDR1 and CDR2: SNHLY, FYNNEI.

Material: peripheral blood. The chain carries TRBV2 and TRBJ1-1; the D is unclear. The origin of this receptor is a woman between 65 and 79 years old with active or convalescent COVID-19. The CDR3 region has the DNA TGTGCCAGCAGTAACCAGGACACTGAAGCTTTCTTT. Protein product: CASSNQDTEAFF.